A selection of T cell receptor beta chains follows, all from one sample in a study of cytomegalovirus exposure and HLA in healthy donors. The protocol was immunoSEQ multiplex PCR, while the TCRdb copy is restricted to in-frame clones and leaves out a portion. The sample lists around 200,000 clones, about 69% occurring once. What was sequenced was PBMCs. These receptors were taken from a male donor in good health and CMV-seronegative. CDR3s include the opening cysteine and the closing phenylalanine or tryptophan. The D gene is left open where the match is weak. Only some rows state a clone size, as once, few, many or a class for expanded clones.

clone size	V gene	J gene	D gene	CDR3 DNA	CDR3 protein
-	TRBV15	TRBJ2-7	TRBD2	TGTGCCACCAGCGGGGGACTAGCGGGAGAGTACGAGCAGTACTTC	CATSGGLAGEYEQYF
-	TRBV27	TRBJ2-1	TRBD2	TGTGCCAGCAGTTGGCGACTAGCGGTCCGGGAGCAGTTCTTC	CASSWRLAVREQFF
few	TRBV6-1	TRBJ2-7	TRBD1	TGTGCCAGCAGTGGATCCGGGACAGGGGACCACGAGCAGTACTTC	CASSGSGTGDHEQYF
-	TRBV6-5	TRBJ1-5	-	TGTGCCAGCAGTCGTTGGGGCCATCAGCCCCAGCATTTT	CASSRWGHQPQHF
-	TRBV10-3	TRBJ2-1	-	TGTGCCATCAGTGCACAGCCTGTCGGCGAGCAGTTCTTC	CAISAQPVGEQFF
-	TRBV28	TRBJ2-1	TRBD2	TGTGCCAGCAGTCCCCGGACTAGCGGCCCATACAATGAGCAGTTCTTC	CASSPRTSGPYNEQFF
-	TRBV19	TRBJ2-5	-	TGTGCCAGTAGTATAGTTATTGGACAGCGCCAAGAGACCCAGTACTTC	CASSIVIGQRQETQYF
-	TRBV28	TRBJ1-2	TRBD1	TGTGCCAGCAGTTTAGGACAGGGAAGCTCTGGCTACACCTTC	CASSLGQGSSGYTF
-	TRBV5-1	TRBJ2-1	TRBD2	TGCGCCAGCAGCTTGGCCGAGCGGGAGAGTGAGCAGTTCTTC	CASSLAERESEQFF
-	TRBV6-5	TRBJ2-7	TRBD2	TGTGCCAGCAGGACGGGAGGCAGCGTATACGAGCAGTACTTC	CASRTGGSVYEQYF